This T cell receptor beta chain was recovered during a study of T cell clones after liver transplantation. Study in general: Samples came pre-transplant, pre-randomization before withdrawal, and post-randomization after withdrawal ended.

The CDR3 sequence is 17 residues long. Germline V lookup: CDR1 SGHVS, CDR2 FQNEAQ. V shed 4 bases, J shed 5 bases, and the junction held 14 bases outside the gene matches. By sample share, this clone is medium-sized. Clones were sequenced by immunoSEQ multiplex PCR, and TCRdb holds only the in-frame ones, with some missing. The data show about 8,900 clones, with about two thirds seen just once and 20% to 25% held by the top ten. The sequence derives from a human patient who received a liver transplant. Some T cells may be graft donor cells. The V call is TRBV7-8, the J call TRBJ1-3; 7 positions agree with TRBD1. Specimen: CD8+ T cells from blood, collected at the 15-month timepoint. CDR3 sequence (DNA): TGTGCCAGCAGCTACGCCTCCCTTGGGACAGTTAGAAACACCATATATTTT. This sequence encodes CASSYASLGTVRNTIYF.